This TCR beta chain was profiled in a study of identical twins. Trimming shortened V by 0 bases and J by 10 bases, and 23 bases separated the two germline ends. The CDR3 loop spans 17 amino acids. Germline V lookup: CDR1 SGHKS, CDR2 YYEKEE (reference sequence). TCRdb recomputed calls from the 5' RACE reads with MiXCR, one row per CDR3 protein. This sample has 1.5 million to 2 million distinct CDR3 sequences; roughly 35% occur once, and the top ten carry approximately 0.25%. About this clonotype: Antigen specificity is unknown.

Study results and limitations: Diverse VJ usage suggested most zero-insertion clonotypes were not invariant T cells.

The TCR was taken from a newborn girl in good health. Sequenced sample: cord blood. The rearrangement links TRBV5-5 to TRBJ1-5, with unresolved D. The CDR3 region is CASSLGLQGILGCPQHF. In nucleotides, the CDR3 is TGTGCCAGCAGCTTGGGGCTCCAAGGGATACTAGGTTGTCCCCAGCATTTT.